The clone carrying this TCR beta chain has a single count. Germline lookup yields CDR1 SGHVS and CDR2 FNYEAQ. The CDR3 extends over 13 amino acids. Trimming cost V 5 bases and J 4 bases, with 9 bases left between them. Original methodology: Reference gene primers were amplified, and this amplification served to estimate nucleated cell counts. TCRdb keeps only in-frame clones here, not all; method: immunoSEQ multiplex PCR. V and J calls and clone size are those listed in that table; D and trimming were worked out from the DNA. The repertoire includes under 250,000 clones, roughly 90% of them detected once, and about 6.5% sits in the top ten. The record originates from a study of blood T cell repertoires in COVID-19. Study-level information: Both acute and convalescent COVID-19 samples were obtained from the United States, Italy and Spain. From T cells, B-cell-depleted T cells, or PBMCs came the material, which was cDNA or gDNA.

Sequenced sample: peripheral blood. This chain connects TRBV7-6 to TRBJ1-5, with a weak D call TRBD1 (5 bases). The receptor was derived from a man aged 55 to 70 who had recovered from COVID-19. For the CDR3, the DNA is TGTGCCAGCAGCCCGGACATTAATCAGCCCCAGCATTTT. It specifies CASSPDINQPQHF.